The 3 T cell receptor beta chains given below trace back to one sample, sequenced in a study of T cells after yellow fever vaccination. MiXCR, run by TCRdb on the 5' RACE reads, gives a single entry per CDR3 protein. The sample yields around 310,000 distinct CDR3 sequences, roughly 4% seen once. The sequencing used PBMCs, collected 5 days after the yellow fever booster vaccination. The receptor source for this set is a man between 18 and 35 years old who received the YFV17D yellow fever vaccine.

The chain combines TRBV5-1 with TRBJ2-7, with a tentative D call TRBD1 (5 bases). There are 16 residues in the CDR3. V was clipped by 0 bases and J by 0 bases, with 13 bases between them. Germline lookup yields CDR1 SGHRS and CDR2 YFSETQ. CDR3 residues: CASSLGGHTSSYEQYF. DNA for the CDR3: TGCGCCAGCAGCTTGGGCGGACACACAAGCTCCTACGAGCAGTACTTC.

This chain connects TRBV5-1 to TRBJ1-2, with D possibly being TRBD1 (5 bases). Deletions cut 2 bases from V and 9 bases from J, with 11 bases between. Germline values: CDR1 SGHRS, CDR2 YFSETQ. The CDR3 sequence is 12 residues long. This chain's CDR3 is CASSLSQGSYTF. The CDR3 DNA reads TGCGCCAGCAGCTTAAGTCAGGGAAGCTACACCTTC.

The rearrangement uses TRBV11-1 and TRBJ2-6; D might be TRBD1 (5 bases). The germline V and J ends were trimmed by 11 bases and 12 bases, with 20 bases remaining between them. The length of the CDR3 is 13 residues. CDR1 SGHAT and CDR2 FQDESV come from the germline V gene (reference sequence). The CDR3, as DNA: TGTGCCTCCCAAGGGGCCGGGCTAGTCGTCCTGACTTTC. Protein: CASQGAGLVVLTF. The full variable domain, rest sourced from reference TRBV11-1 and TRBJ2-6, is EAEVAQSPRYKITEKSQAVAFWCDPISGHATLYWYRQILGQGPELLVQFQDESVVDDSQLPKDRFSAERLKGVDSTLKIQPAELGDSAMYLCASQGAGLVVLTFGAGSRLTVL.